This TCR beta chain was sequenced for a study of shared clonotypes between healthy human individuals. Study-wide background: CD4 naive and memory got three plates each, CD8 naive two, CD8 memory one.

Remarks on this clone: Its antigen is still unknown.

Sequenced by immunoSEQ multiplex PCR; TCRdb stores in-frame clones only, minus some. The sample includes 2 million to 2.5 million clones, almost 96% of them seen just once. Study-wide results and caveats: Roughly 5% of naive CD4 clonotypes were shared across four donors.

CDR3 length equals 15 residues. The germline gives CDR1 SNHLY, CDR2 FYNNEI. The TCR sequence derives from a man aged 18 to 30 in good health. The sample taken for sequencing was naive CD4+ T cells sorted from blood. Subset specified: CD45RA+ positively selected. This chain joins TRBV2 and TRBJ1-2; TRBD1 agrees at 12 bases. This chain's CDR3 is CASKGTGGPNYGYTF. CDR3 sequence (DNA): TGTGCTTCAAAGGGGACAGGGGGCCCTAACTATGGCTACACCTTC.